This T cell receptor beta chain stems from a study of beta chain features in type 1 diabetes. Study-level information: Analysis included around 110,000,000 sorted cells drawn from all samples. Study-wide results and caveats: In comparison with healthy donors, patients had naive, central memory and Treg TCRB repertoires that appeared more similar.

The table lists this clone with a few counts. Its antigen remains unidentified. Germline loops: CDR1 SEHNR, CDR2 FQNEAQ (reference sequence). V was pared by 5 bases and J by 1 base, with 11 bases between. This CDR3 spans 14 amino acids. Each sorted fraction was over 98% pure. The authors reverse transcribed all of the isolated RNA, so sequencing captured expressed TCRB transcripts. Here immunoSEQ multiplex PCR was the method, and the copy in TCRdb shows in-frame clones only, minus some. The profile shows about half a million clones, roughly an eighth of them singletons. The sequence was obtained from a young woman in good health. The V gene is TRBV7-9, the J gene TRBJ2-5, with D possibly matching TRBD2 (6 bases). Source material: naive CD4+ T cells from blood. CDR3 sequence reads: CASSPRGPQETQYF. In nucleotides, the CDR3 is TGTGCCAGCAGCCCGCGGGGACCCCAAGAGACCCAGTACTTC.